The source of this T cell receptor (beta chain) is a study of naive and memory T cell subsets. Points from the study as a whole: Far more TCRs reportedly came from tuberculin skin test site biopsies. TCR transcript changes with activation or differentiation may affect this RNA method. More TCRs at tuberculin sites were read as hypersensitivity T cell infiltration.

Treatment here: skin biopsy from PPD injection site in Mantoux-positive individual. The library had UMIs added by 3' ligation of an oligonucleotide to TCR cDNA. Cells were not sorted; total RNA input targeted about 1 to 1000 ng. The SP2 primer and nested alpha and beta constant region primers amplified ligated cDNA in four rounds. Each CDR3 protein gets one entry after TCRdb re-called the UMI-ligation and nested PCR reads with MiXCR. The sample has 35,000 to 40,000 distinct CDR3 sequences; approximately 9.9% are singletons. The table lists this clonotype with a few counts. Its antigen remains unidentified. The CDR3 contains 16 residues. Per germline, CDR1 SGHDN and CDR2 FVKESK. V shed 2 bases, J shed 1 base, and the junction held 4 bases outside the gene matches.

This chain uses TRBV14 with TRBJ2-2, with 7 bases matching TRBD1. This sample comprised skin, obtained from a tuberculin skin test site. The source of this sequence is an adult in good health. The CDR3 here is CASSQRGRWNTGELFF. In DNA form, the CDR3 reads TGTGCCAGCAGCCAAAGGGGGCGATGGAACACCGGGGAGCTGTTTTTT.